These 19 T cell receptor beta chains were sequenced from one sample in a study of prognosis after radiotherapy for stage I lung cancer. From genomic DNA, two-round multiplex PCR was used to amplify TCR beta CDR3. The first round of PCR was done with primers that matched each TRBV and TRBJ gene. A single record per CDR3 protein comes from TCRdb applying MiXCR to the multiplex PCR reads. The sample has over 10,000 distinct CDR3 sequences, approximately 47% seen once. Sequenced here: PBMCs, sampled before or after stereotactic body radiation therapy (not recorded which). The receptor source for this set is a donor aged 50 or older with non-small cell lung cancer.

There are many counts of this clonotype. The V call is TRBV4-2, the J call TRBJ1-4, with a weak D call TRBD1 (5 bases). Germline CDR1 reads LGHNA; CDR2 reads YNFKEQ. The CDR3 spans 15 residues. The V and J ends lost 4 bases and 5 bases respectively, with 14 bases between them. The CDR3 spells CASSRGDGRNEKLFF. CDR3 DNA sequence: TGTGCCAGCAGCCGAGGGGACGGCCGAAATGAAAAACTGTTTTTT.

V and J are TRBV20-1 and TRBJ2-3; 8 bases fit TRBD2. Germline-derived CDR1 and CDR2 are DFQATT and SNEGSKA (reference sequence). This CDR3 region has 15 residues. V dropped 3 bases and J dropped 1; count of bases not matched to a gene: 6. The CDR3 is CSASSGREGTDTQYF. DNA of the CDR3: TGCAGTGCTAGTTCTGGGCGGGAGGGCACAGATACGCAGTATTTT.

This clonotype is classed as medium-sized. In DNA form, the CDR3 reads TGTGCCAGCAGCTTTCAGGATTCACCCCTCCACTTT. Protein: CASSFQDSPLHF. This chain links TRBV7-2 with TRBJ1-6; D remains ambiguous. This CDR3 contains 12 residues. CDR1 and CDR2 (germline): SGHTA, FQGNSA. Trimming left V 3 bases short and J 8 bases short, with 5 bases between. The complete variable domain, with remaining parts taken from reference TRBV7-2 and TRBJ1-6, reads GAGVSQSPSNKVTEKGKDVELRCDPISGHTALYWYRQSLGQGLEFLIYFQGNSAPDKSGLPSDRFSAERTGGSVSTLTIQRTQQEDSAVYLCASSFQDSPLHFGNGTRLTVT.

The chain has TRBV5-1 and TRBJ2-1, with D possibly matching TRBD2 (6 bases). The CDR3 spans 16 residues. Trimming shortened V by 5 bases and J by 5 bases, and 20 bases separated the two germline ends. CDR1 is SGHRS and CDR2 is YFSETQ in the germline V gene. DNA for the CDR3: TGCGCCAGCAGTCCCTCGGGCGGGACCGTAAACAATGAGCAGTTCTTC. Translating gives CASSPSGGTVNNEQFF.

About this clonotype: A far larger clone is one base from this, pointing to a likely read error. CDR3 nucleotide sequence: TGTGCCAGCAGTCCTGCGACCTCTGGAAACACCATATATTTT. Translated: CASSPATSGNTIYF. The chain employs TRBV6-8 and TRBJ1-3; no firm D call. The germline V gene has CDR1 MNHGY and CDR2 SAAAGT. This CDR3 comprises 14 residues. Trimming left V 5 bases short and J 0 bases short, with 8 bases between.

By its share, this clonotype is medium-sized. Written as DNA, the CDR3 is TGTGCCAGCAGCCGAGGAGATAATTCACCCCTCCACTTT. Amino acid sequence: CASSRGDNSPLHF. The gene calls are TRBV5-5 and TRBJ1-6; the D is unclear. The CDR3 is made up of 13 amino acids. Germline loops: CDR1 SGHKS, CDR2 YYEKEE (reference sequence). V lost 4 bases and J lost 5, with 7 bases in between.

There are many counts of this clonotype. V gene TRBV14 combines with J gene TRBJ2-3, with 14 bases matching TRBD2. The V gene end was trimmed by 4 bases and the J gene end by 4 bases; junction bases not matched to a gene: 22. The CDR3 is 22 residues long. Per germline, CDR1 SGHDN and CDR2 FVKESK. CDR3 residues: CASSRYSPSLVGLAGAADTQYF. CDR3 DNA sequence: TGTGCCAGCAGCCGTTATTCACCTTCCTTGGTGGGACTAGCGGGAGCCGCAGATACGCAGTATTTT.

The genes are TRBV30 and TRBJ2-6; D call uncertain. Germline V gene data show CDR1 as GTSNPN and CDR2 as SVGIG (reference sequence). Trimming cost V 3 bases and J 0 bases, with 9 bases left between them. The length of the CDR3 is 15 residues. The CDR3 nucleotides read TGTGCCTGGAGCTACGGCTACTCTGGGGCCAACGTCCTGACTTTC. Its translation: CAWSYGYSGANVLTF.

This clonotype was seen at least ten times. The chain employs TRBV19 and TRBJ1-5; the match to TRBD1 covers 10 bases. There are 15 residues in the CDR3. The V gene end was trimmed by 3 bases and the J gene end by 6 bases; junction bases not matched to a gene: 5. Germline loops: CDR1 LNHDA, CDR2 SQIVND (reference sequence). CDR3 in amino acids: CASSIGTGASQPQHF. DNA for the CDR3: TGTGCCAGTAGTATCGGGACAGGGGCCTCTCAGCCCCAGCATTTT.

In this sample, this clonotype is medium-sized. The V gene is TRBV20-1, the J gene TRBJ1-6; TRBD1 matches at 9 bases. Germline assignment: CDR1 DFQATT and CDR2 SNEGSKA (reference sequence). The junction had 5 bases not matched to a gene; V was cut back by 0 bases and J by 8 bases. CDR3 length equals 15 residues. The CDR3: CSARDQGQGHSPLHF. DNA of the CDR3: TGCAGTGCTAGAGATCAAGGACAGGGGCATTCACCCCTCCACTTT.

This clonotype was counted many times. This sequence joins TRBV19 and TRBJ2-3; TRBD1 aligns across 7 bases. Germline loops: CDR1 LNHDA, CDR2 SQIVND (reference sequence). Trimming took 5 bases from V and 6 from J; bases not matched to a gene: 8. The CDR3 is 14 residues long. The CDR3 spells CASSPLTGIDTQYF. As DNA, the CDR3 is TGTGCCAGTAGTCCTCTGACAGGGATCGATACGCAGTATTTT.

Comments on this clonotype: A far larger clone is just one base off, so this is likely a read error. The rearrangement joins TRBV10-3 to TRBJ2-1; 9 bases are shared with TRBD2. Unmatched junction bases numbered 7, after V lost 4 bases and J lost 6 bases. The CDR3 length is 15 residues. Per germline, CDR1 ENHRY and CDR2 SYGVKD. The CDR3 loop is CAISARAGGSNEQFF. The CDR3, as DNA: TGTGCCATCAGTGCACGAGCGGGAGGCAGCAATGAGCAGTTCTTC.

CDR3 nucleotide sequence: TGTGCCAGCAGCTTGTCAGGGGGCACCCATGGCTACACCTTC. Translated: CASSLSGGTHGYTF. This sequence joins TRBV7-9 and TRBJ1-2; 8 bases are a match to TRBD1. V lost 3 bases, J lost 6 bases, and 6 bases stayed unmatched. The germline V gene has CDR1 SEHNR and CDR2 FQNEAQ (reference sequence). The CDR3 spans 14 residues.

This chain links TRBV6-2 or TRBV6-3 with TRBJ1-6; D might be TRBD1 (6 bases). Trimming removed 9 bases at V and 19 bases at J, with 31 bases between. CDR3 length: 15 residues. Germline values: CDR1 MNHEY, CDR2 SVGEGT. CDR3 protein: CARHTGNGVNSRLHF. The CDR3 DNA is TGTGCCAGACACACAGGGAACGGGGTTAATTCACGCCTACACTTT.

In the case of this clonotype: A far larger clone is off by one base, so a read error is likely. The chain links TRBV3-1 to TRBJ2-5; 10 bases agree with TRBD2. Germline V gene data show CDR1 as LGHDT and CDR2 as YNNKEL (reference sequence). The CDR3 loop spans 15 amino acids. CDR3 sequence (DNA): TGTGCCAGCAGCCAAGGGCTAGCGGGAGCCAATGAGAAGTTCTTC. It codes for CASSQGLAGANEKFF.

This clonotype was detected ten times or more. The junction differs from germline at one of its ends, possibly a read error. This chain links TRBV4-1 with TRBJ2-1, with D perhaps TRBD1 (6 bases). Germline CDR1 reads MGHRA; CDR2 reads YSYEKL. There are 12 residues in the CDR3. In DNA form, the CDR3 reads TGCGCCAGCAGCCCACAGGGAAGTGAGCAGCTCTTC. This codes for CASSPQGSEQLF.

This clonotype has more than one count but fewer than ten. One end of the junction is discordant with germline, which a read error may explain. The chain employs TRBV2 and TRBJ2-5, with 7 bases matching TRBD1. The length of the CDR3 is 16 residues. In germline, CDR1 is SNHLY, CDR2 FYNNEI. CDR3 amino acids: CAGSPHLGDREETQYF. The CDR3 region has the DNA TGTGCCGGCAGTCCCCACTTGGGGGACAGAGAAGAGACCCAGTACTTC.

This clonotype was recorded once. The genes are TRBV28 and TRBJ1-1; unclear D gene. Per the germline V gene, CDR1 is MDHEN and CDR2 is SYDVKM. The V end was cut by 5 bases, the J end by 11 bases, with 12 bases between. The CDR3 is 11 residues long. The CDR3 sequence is CASSIPERAFF. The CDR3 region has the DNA TGTGCCAGCAGTATCCCTGAAAGGGCTTTCTTT.

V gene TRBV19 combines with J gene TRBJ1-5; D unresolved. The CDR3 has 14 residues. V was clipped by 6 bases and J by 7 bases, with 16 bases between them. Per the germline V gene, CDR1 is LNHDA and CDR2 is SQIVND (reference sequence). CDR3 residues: CASSLLTGNQPQHF. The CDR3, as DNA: TGTGCCAGTAGCCTCCTGACTGGGAACCAGCCCCAGCATTTT. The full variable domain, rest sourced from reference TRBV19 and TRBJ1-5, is DGGITQSPKYLFRKEGQNVTLSCEQNLNHDAMYWYRQDPGQGLRLIYYSQIVNDFQKGDIAEGYSVSREKKESFPLTVTSAQKNPTAFYLCASSLLTGNQPQHFGDGTRLSIL.